These 25 T cell receptor beta chains originate from one sample sequenced in a study of blood T cell repertoires in COVID-19. This table comes from immunoSEQ multiplex PCR, and its TCRdb copy is limited to in-frame clones, with some not included. The sample yields roughly 260,000 clones, 80% to 90% seen once. Material: PBMCs or T cells enriched from blood (not recorded which). These receptors were collected from a woman in her forties or fifties who had recovered from COVID-19.

This clone was counted a single time. V and J are TRBV30 and TRBJ2-2; TRBD2 matches 7 bases. With 3 bases clipped from V and 4 bases from J, the junction kept 17 bases outside the gene matches. The CDR3 runs to 18 residues. Germline-derived CDR1 and CDR2 are GTSNPN and SVGIG (reference sequence). CDR3 protein: CAWRARLTSEPITGELFF. The CDR3 DNA follows: TGTGCCTGGAGAGCTCGCCTTACTAGCGAACCGATCACCGGGGAGCTGTTTTTT. Full variable domain (rest looked up from reference TRBV30 and TRBJ2-2): SQTIHQWPATLVQPVGSPLSLECTVEGTSNPNLYWYRQAAGRGLQLLFYSVGIGQISSEVPQNLSASRPQDRQFILSSKKLLLSDSGFYLCAWRARLTSEPITGELFFGEGSRLTVL.

The genes are TRBV2 and TRBJ2-3; D is perhaps TRBD1 (5 bases). The CDR3 is made up of 13 amino acids. V lost 7 bases, J lost 0 bases, and 8 bases lay in between. Germline V gene sequence: CDR1 SNHLY, CDR2 FYNNEI. This chain's CDR3 is CASKGDSTDTQYF. In DNA form, the CDR3 reads TGTGCCAGCAAAGGGGATAGCACAGATACGCAGTATTTT.

This clone was detected a few times. The V and J genes are TRBV27 and TRBJ2-2, with 8 bases that match TRBD2. The ends lost 4 bases at V and 5 bases at J; junction bases unmatched: 12. The CDR3 totals 17 residues. Per germline, CDR1 MNHEY and CDR2 SMNVEV (reference sequence). The CDR3 protein is CASSSPRGAGATGELFF. The CDR3 bases are TGTGCCAGCAGTTCCCCTCGCGGAGCGGGAGCTACCGGGGAGCTGTTTTTT.

CDR3 loop: CAIGKASGTQETQYF. The CDR3 DNA is TGTGCCATCGGGAAGGCTAGCGGGACCCAAGAGACCCAGTACTTC. This sequence joins TRBV3-1 (or the pseudogene TRBV3-2) and TRBJ2-5, with 9 bases aligning to TRBD2. V gave up 10 bases and J gave up 1 base; unmatched junction bases: 10. In germline, CDR1 is LGHDT, CDR2 YNNKEL (reference sequence). This CDR3 comprises 15 residues.

The genes are TRBV3-1 (or the pseudogene TRBV3-2) and TRBJ1-1; 7 nucleotides agree with TRBD1. V trimming: 4 bases; J trimming: 2 bases; junction bases outside the gene matches: 10. Germline CDR1 is LGHDT and CDR2 is YNNKEL (reference sequence). The CDR3 runs 16 residues. The CDR3 bases are TGTGCCAGCAGCCCTTTGGCAGGGGGGCCAAACACTGAAGCTTTCTTT. Amino acid sequence: CASSPLAGGPNTEAFF.

The genes are TRBV7-8 and TRBJ2-5; the match to TRBD1 covers 9 bases. V lost 3 bases to trimming and J lost 4 bases; unmatched junction nucleotides: 6. Germline V gives CDR1 SGHVS, CDR2 FQNEAQ. The CDR3 has 15 residues. CDR3 sequence (DNA): TGTGCCAGCAGCTTTTACAGGGGGCGTCGAGAGACCCAGTACTTC. Its protein is CASSFYRGRRETQYF.

CDR3 loop: CASSRVTEETQYF. For the CDR3, the DNA is TGCGCCAGCAGCCGAGTGACTGAAGAGACCCAGTACTTC. This chain uses TRBV4-1 with TRBJ2-5, with no clear D. CDR3 length: 13 amino acids. Deletions cut 4 bases from V and 3 bases from J, with 9 bases between. Germline V gives CDR1 MGHRA, CDR2 YSYEKL.

The rearrangement joins TRBV5-4 to TRBJ1-1, with D unresolved. There are 16 residues in the CDR3. CDR1 and CDR2 from the germline V gene are SGHNT and YYREEE (reference sequence). V gave up 0 bases and J gave up 4 bases, with 16 bases separating them. CDR3: CASSLAQAEVSTEAFF. The CDR3 DNA follows: TGTGCCAGCAGCTTGGCGCAGGCAGAAGTGAGCACTGAAGCTTTCTTT.

There are a few counts of this clone. The chain couples TRBV5-1 to TRBJ2-7, with D possibly TRBD1 on 6 matching bases. From germline, CDR1 is SGHRS and CDR2 YFSETQ. The CDR3 loop spans 13 amino acids. The germline V and J ends were trimmed by 1 base and 3 bases, with 8 bases remaining between them. CDR3 bases: TGCGCCAGCAGCTTGCAGGGGATCTACGAGCAGTACTTC. This translates into CASSLQGIYEQYF.

The rearrangement joins TRBV6-4 to TRBJ1-1; D gene ambiguous. V lost 7 bases and J 1 base, leaving 13 bases between the germline ends. The CDR3 covers 14 residues. Germline lookup yields CDR1 MRHNA and CDR2 SNTAGT. CDR3 DNA sequence: TGTGCCAGCAAACGGCGGGAGAAGAACACTGAAGCTTTCTTT. Encoded protein: CASKRREKNTEAFF.

The chain joins TRBV1 to TRBJ2-1; the table's D call of TRBD1 was not tested on the DNA. TRBV1 constitutes a pseudogene. CDR3 length equals 18 residues. CDR3 in amino acids: CTSSQEVILGGFGNEQFF. The CDR3 bases are TGCACCAGCAGCCAAGAGGTTATTTTAGGGGGCTTCGGGAATGAGCAGTTCTTC.

V is TRBV9 and J is TRBJ2-2; a possible D gene is TRBD1 (5 bases). The CDR3 contains 14 residues. V lost 3 bases and J lost 8, with 14 bases in between. Germline CDR1 reads SGDLS; CDR2 reads YYNGEE. The CDR3 DNA is TGTGCCAGCAGCGAGGGGTCTATTACGGGGGAGCTGTTTTTT. Its translation: CASSEGSITGELFF.

The genes are TRBV28 and TRBJ2-1; D unresolved. In germline, CDR1 is MDHEN, CDR2 SYDVKM. V was clipped by 4 bases and J by 3 bases, with 4 bases between them. CDR3 size: 12 residues. CDR3 region: CASSYFYNEQFF. The CDR3, as DNA: TGTGCCAGCAGTTACTTCTACAATGAGCAGTTCTTC.

The rearrangement uses TRBV2 and TRBJ1-6; 7 bases are a match to TRBD1. Trimming removed 5 bases from V and 7 bases from J; junction bases left unmatched: 5. Germline V CDR1 and CDR2: SNHLY, FYNNEI. This CDR3 spans 14 amino acids. For the CDR3, the DNA is TGTGCCAGCAGTAAACTGACAGGGAATTCACCCCTCCACTTT. It codes for CASSKLTGNSPLHF.

V is TRBV27 and J is TRBJ2-2, with D possibly being TRBD2 (5 bases). Germline V lookup: CDR1 MNHEY, CDR2 SMNVEV (reference sequence). The CDR3 spans 14 residues. The ends were cut back, 2 bases at V and 4 bases at J, with 8 bases in the middle. The CDR3 DNA reads as TGTGCCAGCAGTTTAAGTGAGGGCACCGGGGAGCTGTTTTTT. Its translation is CASSLSEGTGELFF.

This sequence joins TRBV27 and TRBJ1-1; D is possibly TRBD1 (6 bases). V lost 6 bases and J 4 bases, leaving 30 bases between the germline ends. The CDR3 loop spans 19 amino acids. Per the germline V gene, CDR1 is MNHEY and CDR2 is SMNVEV (reference sequence). In DNA form, the CDR3 reads TGTGCCAGCAGGCGACTGACAGGTGTCGTACGTTATGAGTCCACTGAAGCTTTCTTT. The encoded protein is CASRRLTGVVRYESTEAFF.

This chain connects TRBV2 to TRBJ2-1; D call uncertain. Germline lookup yields CDR1 SNHLY and CDR2 FYNNEI. CDR3 length: 14 residues. The V end lost 7 bases, the J end lost 9 bases, and 19 bases lay between the germline ends. The chain's CDR3 is CASTAASVMGEQFF. The CDR3 DNA follows: TGTGCCAGCACCGCGGCGTCTGTAATGGGTGAGCAGTTCTTC.

CDR3 DNA sequence: TGTGCCAGCAGCGACCAACAGGGCCTCAATTCACCCCTCCACTTT. It codes for CASSDQQGLNSPLHF. This rearrangement joins TRBV9 to TRBJ1-6, with D possibly matching TRBD1 (6 bases). The germline gives CDR1 SGDLS, CDR2 YYNGEE. V shed 3 bases and J shed 7 bases, with 14 bases lying between them. The CDR3 spans 15 residues.

V usage is TRBV7-9 and J usage is TRBJ1-1; TRBD1 might be the D (5 bases). From germline, CDR1 is SEHNR and CDR2 FQNEAQ (reference sequence). Trimming took off 2 bases at V and 4 bases at J, with 11 bases between the two ends. The CDR3 sequence is 14 residues long. The CDR3 bases are TGTGCCAGCAGCTTACGTTCGGGGGGCACTGAAGCTTTCTTT. It is translated as CASSLRSGGTEAFF.

This chain uses TRBV28 with TRBJ2-6; maybe TRBD1 (6 bases). Germline CDR1 reads MDHEN; CDR2 reads SYDVKM. Trimming shortened V by 6 bases and J by 0 bases, and 21 bases separated the two germline ends. The CDR3 has 19 residues. DNA for the CDR3: TGTGCCAGCAGACCGTTGAAAGGGGGTAAGCTCTCTGGGGCCAACGTCCTGACTTTC. It codes for CASRPLKGGKLSGANVLTF.

The rearrangement uses TRBV27 and TRBJ1-4, with D tentatively TRBD1 (6 bases). This CDR3 comprises 14 residues. Germline CDR1 and CDR2: MNHEY and SMNVEV (reference sequence). Trimming cost V 3 bases and J 4 bases, with 9 bases left between them. The CDR3 DNA reads as TGTGCCAGCAGTTTCGTGGACAGTAATGAAAAACTGTTTTTT. It codes for CASSFVDSNEKLFF.

J is TRBJ1-1 and V is TRBV9; weak D call: TRBD1 (6 bases). CDR3 size: 14 residues. Trimming stripped 4 bases from V and 1 base from J, with 11 bases between. Looked up from germline, CDR1 is SGDLS and CDR2 is YYNGEE. This CDR3 reads CASSFRTENTEAFF. CDR3 nucleotide sequence: TGTGCCAGCAGCTTCCGGACAGAGAACACTGAAGCTTTCTTT. Based on the CDR3 plus reference TRBV9 and TRBJ1-1, the full variable domain is DSGVTQTPKHLITATGQRVTLRCSPRSGDLSVYWYQQSLDQGLQFLIQYYNGEERAKGNILERFSAQQFPDLHSELNLSSLELGDSALYFCASSFRTENTEAFFGQGTRLTVV.

J is TRBJ2-1 and V is TRBV2; 10 positions match TRBD2. This CDR3 contains 15 residues. The V and J ends lost 6 bases and 4 bases, in that order; junction bases with no gene match: 6. CDR1 SNHLY and CDR2 FYNNEI come from the germline V gene. CDR3: CASRILAGSYNEQFF. The CDR3 DNA follows: TGTGCCAGCAGAATACTAGCGGGAAGTTACAATGAGCAGTTCTTC.

The chain carries TRBV19 and TRBJ2-5; D possibly corresponds to TRBD2 (7 bases). Deletions cut 7 bases from V and 1 base from J, with 16 bases between. The germline V gene has CDR1 LNHDA and CDR2 SQIVND (reference sequence). The CDR3 runs to 15 residues. The CDR3 DNA is TGTGCCAGTAACTCCCGGGGGGCCAGCCAAGAGACCCAGTACTTC. This translates into CASNSRGASQETQYF.

On this clone itself: Other DNA sequences from this sample encode an identical CDR3 as well. V and J are TRBV27 and TRBJ2-2; D is ambiguous. The CDR3 totals 15 residues. Trimming took 2 bases from V and 0 from J, leaving 7 bases between them. The germline CDR1 and CDR2 sequences are MNHEY and SMNVEV (reference sequence). CDR3 nucleotide sequence: TGTGCCAGCAGTTTAGGGCACACGAACACCGGGGAGCTGTTTTTT. As protein: CASSLGHTNTGELFF.